The clone carrying this TCR beta chain has ten or more counts. Its antigen is not identified. The data stem from a study of regulatory T cells in long-lasting Graves disease. Whole-study findings and limits: New patients shared fewer public clonotypes (about 1,000) than persistent patients did (around 3,000).

Regarding time point: newly diagnosed GD, antithyroid drugs for less than 3 months. PBMCs provided the RNA from which the TCR library was made. CDR3-region Arm-PCR and iRepertoire HTBI primers produced the TCR beta libraries. TCRdb ran MiXCR on the multiplex PCR reads and lists one entry per CDR3 protein. The top ten hold more than 30% of the sample, which has about 320,000 distinct CDR3 sequences, 15% to 20% seen once. Germline V lookup: CDR1 DFQATT, CDR2 SNEGSKA (reference sequence). J gave up 3 bases and V 0 bases, and 14 bases lay outside the gene matches. CDR3 length equals 17 residues. This specimen consisted of peripheral blood mononuclear cells (PBMCs), obtained at new diagnosis, from a patient treated with antithyroid drugs. The chain employs TRBV20-1 and TRBJ2-7, with 7 bases matching TRBD2. This receptor was taken from a female donor with Graves disease. CDR3 region: CSARDGETSSGYYEQYF. The CDR3 bases are TGCAGTGCTAGAGATGGGGAAACTAGTAGCGGGTACTACGAGCAGTACTTC.